Each of the 9 T cell receptor beta chains below was sequenced from the same sample in a study of neurological immune-mediated disorders. MiXCR, applied by TCRdb to the 5' RACE reads, yields one record per CDR3 protein. The table has about 66,000 distinct CDR3 sequences, 3.4% seen once. Source material: PBMCs. These receptors came from a man aged 35 to 55 with multiple sclerosis.

The table lists this clonotype with many counts. The rearrangement links TRBV10-3 to TRBJ2-3, with TRBD1 as a possible D gene (6 bases). The length of the CDR3 is 14 residues. Deletions cut 3 bases from V and 3 bases from J, with 10 bases between. The germline gives CDR1 ENHRY, CDR2 SYGVKD. CDR3 loop: CAISDSGQTDTQYF. The CDR3 DNA sequence: TGTGCCATCAGTGATTCCGGACAGACAGATACGCAGTATTTT.

This clonotype was recorded many times. The gene calls are TRBV5-1 and TRBJ2-2, with 15 bases identical to TRBD2. V trimming: 4 bases; J trimming: 7 bases; junction bases outside the gene matches: 8. This CDR3 has 17 residues. CDR1 SGHRS and CDR2 YFSETQ come from the germline V gene. In DNA, the CDR3 is TGCGCCAGCAGCCTCGGACTAGCGGGGGGGACTGGCGGGGAGCTGTTTTTT. Its translation: CASSLGLAGGTGGELFF.

This clonotype came up many times. The rearrangement joins TRBV7-3 to TRBJ2-1, with D hard to call. CDR3 length: 15 amino acids. Germline-derived CDR1 and CDR2 are SGHTA and FQGTGA. Trimming pared 3 bases from V and 0 bases from J, leaving 9 bases between. CDR3 bases: TGTGCCAGCAGCTTTGACGGCGGCTCCTACAATGAGCAGTTCTTC. Encoded protein: CASSFDGGSYNEQFF.

This clonotype was seen ten or more times. The chain links TRBV2 to TRBJ1-3, with D possibly being TRBD1 (5 bases). The CDR3 sequence is 12 residues long. V was pared by 1 base and J by 9 bases, with 7 bases between. CDR1 and CDR2 (germline): SNHLY, FYNNEI. In DNA, the CDR3 is TGTGCCAGCAGTGAAGGGGGCTTCACCATATATTTT. This gives the protein CASSEGGFTIYF. The full variable domain, its missing parts supplied by reference TRBV2 and TRBJ1-3, is EPEVTQTPSHQVTQMGQEVILRCVPISNHLYFYWYRQILGQKVEFLVSFYNNEISEKSEIFDDQFSVERPDGSNFTLKIRSTKLEDSAMYFCASSEGGFTIYFGEGSWLTVV.

This clonotype turned up a few times. A much larger clone lies a single base off, so this may be a read error. This rearrangement joins TRBV5-1 to TRBJ2-7; 8 nucleotides match TRBD2. V shed 3 bases, J shed 7 bases, and the junction held 9 bases outside the gene matches. Germline CDR1 reads SGHRS; CDR2 reads YFSETQ. This CDR3 has 14 residues. DNA for the CDR3: TGCGCCAGCAGCTCGGGAGGGGTACAGGAAGAGCAGTACTTC. It specifies CASSSGGVQEEQYF.

This clonotype was found many times. V is TRBV5-5 and J is TRBJ1-2; D unclear. The CDR3 has 14 residues. The germline V gene has CDR1 SGHKS and CDR2 YYEKEE (reference sequence). V was cut by 4 bases and J by 4 bases, with 14 bases left in between. CDR3 residues: CASSPRGGGYGYTF. The CDR3 DNA reads TGTGCCAGCAGCCCCCGGGGAGGAGGCTATGGCTACACCTTC.

This clonotype was seen repeatedly, ten times or more. The rearrangement links TRBV20-1 to TRBJ2-2; a weak D match, TRBD2 (6 bases). Germline CDR1 reads DFQATT; CDR2 reads SNEGSKA (reference sequence). Trimming cost V 6 bases and J 5 bases, with 13 bases left between them. The CDR3 consists of 13 residues. The CDR3 sequence is CSALGAGTGELFF. DNA of the CDR3: TGCAGTGCCCTTGGGGCGGGGACCGGGGAGCTGTTTTTT.

The chain recombines TRBV11-2 with TRBJ2-7; 11 nucleotides line up with TRBD1. Losses at the gene ends were 1 base for V and 0 bases for J; bases not matched to a gene: 2. In germline, CDR1 is SGHAT, CDR2 FQNNGV. This CDR3 spans 16 amino acids. The CDR3 spells CASSLAGTGGSYEQYF. Here the CDR3 DNA reads TGTGCCAGCAGCTTAGCTGGGACAGGGGGCTCCTACGAGCAGTACTTC.

The sample holds many counts of this clonotype. The chain employs TRBV7-8 and TRBJ2-2, with 7 bases that match TRBD2. The V gene end was trimmed by 3 bases and the J gene end by 6 bases; junction bases not matched to a gene: 7. From germline, CDR1 is SGHVS and CDR2 FQNEAQ. The CDR3 is 15 residues long. This CDR3 reads CASSFLGGGAGELFF. In nucleotides, the CDR3 is TGTGCCAGCAGCTTCTTGGGGGGAGGGGCCGGGGAGCTGTTTTTT.